This passage covers 9 T cell receptor beta chains from one sample sequenced in a study of blood T cell repertoires in COVID-19. Here immunoSEQ multiplex PCR was the method, and the copy in TCRdb shows in-frame clones only, minus some. Among about 20,000 clones listed, 85% to 90% were seen once. The sample consisted of peripheral blood. Receptors originate from a man aged 50-60 years with active COVID-19.

The chain uses TRBV12-3 or TRBV12-4 and TRBJ1-2, with unresolved D. V was pared by 6 bases and J by 5 bases, with 13 bases between. CDR3 length equals 13 residues. CDR3 protein: CASSLEKRYGYTF. As DNA, the CDR3 is TGTGCCAGCAGCCTAGAAAAAAGATATGGCTACACCTTC.

This chain uses TRBV19 with TRBJ2-1; 11 nucleotides match TRBD2. The CDR3 extends over 15 amino acids. Germline lookup yields CDR1 LNHDA and CDR2 SQIVND (reference sequence). With V trimmed by 3 bases and J by 6 bases, 4 bases remained unmatched. The CDR3 region has the DNA TGTGCCAGTAGTATCAGTGGACTAGCGGGCAATGAGCAGTTCTTC. Amino acids: CASSISGLAGNEQFF.

This chain uses TRBV5-4 with TRBJ2-3; weak D call: TRBD2 (6 bases). This CDR3 contains 15 residues. Germline V gene lookup returns CDR1 SGHNT and CDR2 YYREEE (reference sequence). V lost 4 bases and J 0 bases, leaving 12 bases between the germline ends. CDR3 nucleotides: TGTGCCAGCAGCGGAGGGGCGATCAGCACAGATACGCAGTATTTT. Translation gives CASSGGAISTDTQYF.

This clone has a handful of counts. This sequence joins TRBV7-8 and TRBJ1-5, with D maybe TRBD1 (6 bases). This CDR3 is built from 15 residues. Germline V gives CDR1 SGHVS, CDR2 FQNEAQ. V lost 0 bases to trimming and J lost 7 bases, with 13 bases between them. The CDR3 reads CASSLARGGWQPQHF. The CDR3 coding sequence is TGTGCCAGCAGCTTAGCGCGGGGGGGCTGGCAGCCCCAGCATTTT.

This clone was detected once. The chain recombines TRBV7-2 with TRBJ2-1; the match to TRBD2 covers 8 bases. CDR1 and CDR2 (germline): SGHTA, FQGNSA. V dropped 4 bases and J dropped 6; count of bases not matched to a gene: 8. This CDR3 contains 15 residues. For the CDR3, the DNA is TGTGCCAGCAGCTATGCGGTCGGGGGGGGCAATGAGCAGTTCTTC. Amino acid sequence: CASSYAVGGGNEQFF.

This clone has more than one count but fewer than ten. The genes are TRBV6-2 or TRBV6-3 and TRBJ1-2, with 8 bases aligning to TRBD1. The length of the CDR3 is 13 residues. Unmatched junction bases numbered 2, after V lost 4 bases and J lost 4 bases. CDR1 and CDR2 from the germline V gene are MNHEY and SVGEGT. The CDR3 DNA sequence: TGTGCCAGCAGTTCGACAGGGGCCTATGGCTACACCTTC. Protein product: CASSSTGAYGYTF.

A few counts support this clone. The chain has TRBV4-2 and TRBJ1-5, with 9 nucleotides matching TRBD1. After removal of 4 bases from V and 4 bases from J, the junction contained 14 bases not matched to a gene. Germline assignment: CDR1 LGHNA and CDR2 YNFKEQ. The CDR3 runs to 18 residues. The CDR3 nucleotides read TGTGCCAGCAGCCCAGCAATAGTGGGGACAGGGCGGAATCAGCCCCAGCATTTT. Its translation is CASSPAIVGTGRNQPQHF.

The chain joins TRBV2 to TRBJ1-5, with TRBD1 identical over 9 bases. The V gene end was trimmed by 4 bases and the J gene end by 5 bases; junction bases not matched to a gene: 3. Germline V gene lookup returns CDR1 SNHLY and CDR2 FYNNEI. The CDR3 is 14 residues long. The CDR3 protein is CASSGQGGDQPQHF. CDR3 coding DNA: TGTGCCAGCAGTGGACAGGGGGGGGATCAGCCCCAGCATTTT.

CDR3 nucleotide sequence: TGTGCCAGCAGCCGTACAGGGTACACTGAAGCTTTCTTT. It yields the protein CASSRTGYTEAFF. The rearrangement links TRBV27 to TRBJ1-1, with D possibly matching TRBD1 (6 bases). V lost 6 bases to trimming and J lost 3 bases, with 11 bases between them. The CDR3 loop spans 13 amino acids. Germline V gene data show CDR1 as MNHEY and CDR2 as SMNVEV (reference sequence).